Listed here is a single T cell receptor (beta chain). CDR3 length: 14 residues. Germline lookup yields CDR1 SEHNR and CDR2 FQNEAQ (reference sequence). Trimming pared 2 bases from V and 4 bases from J, leaving 11 bases between. Per the authors' pipeline: Amplified reference gene primers provided the basis for estimating nucleated cell counts. Sequenced by immunoSEQ multiplex PCR; TCRdb stores in-frame clones only, minus some. V and J calls and clone size follow that table, whereas D and trimming were derived from the DNA. The profile covers a few hundred thousand clones, with approximately 90% appearing a single time and around 0.88% taken by the ten largest. The data are from a study of blood T cell repertoires in COVID-19. Looking at the study overall: Researchers got acute and convalescent COVID-19 samples from the United States, Italy and Spain. In each case, the material was cDNA or gDNA derived from T cells, B-cell-depleted T cells, or PBMCs.

Sequenced input: peripheral blood. The chain is built from TRBV7-9 and TRBJ2-5; D is perhaps TRBD2 (5 bases). The sequence came from a man aged 30-40 years with acute or convalescent COVID-19. The CDR3 is CASSLPEARETQYF. Written as DNA, the CDR3 is TGTGCCAGCAGCTTACCGGAGGCCCGAGAGACCCAGTACTTC.